This record looks at one TCR beta chain sequence and its context. Its antigen is undetermined. These data belong to a study of Ad26.COV2.S vaccination and SARS-CoV-2 variants. Treatment here: 15 to 20 received Ad26.COV2.S at low or high dose, single or two shots; 5 received placebo; per-sample allocation not given. The samples were gathered on day 63 after the first injection of vaccine or placebo. Expressing Wuhan-strain SARS-CoV-2 spike, an Ad26 vector served as the vaccine. J gave up 5 bases and V 4 bases, and 6 bases lay outside the gene matches. Germline assignment: CDR1 LGHNA and CDR2 YSLEER. The CDR3 totals 15 residues. Method: immunoSEQ multiplex PCR; TCRdb's copy keeps in-frame clones and lacks some. Counted here are 300,000 to 350,000 clones, approximately 86% occurring once; the ten biggest clones make up roughly 10%. Study-level results: Across vaccine and placebo recipients, the breadth of non-spike TCRs was similar.

The receptor comes from a person aged 18 to 65 who received the Ad26.COV2.S COVID-19 vaccine or a placebo. The material sequenced was peripheral blood, taken in a trial of Ad26.COV2.S vaccine versus placebo. V usage is TRBV4-3 and J usage is TRBJ1-1; 11 bases agree with TRBD1. The CDR3, as DNA: TGCGCCAGCAGCCTCGCGGACAGGGGGCGAACTGAAGCTTTCTTT. As protein: CASSLADRGRTEAFF.